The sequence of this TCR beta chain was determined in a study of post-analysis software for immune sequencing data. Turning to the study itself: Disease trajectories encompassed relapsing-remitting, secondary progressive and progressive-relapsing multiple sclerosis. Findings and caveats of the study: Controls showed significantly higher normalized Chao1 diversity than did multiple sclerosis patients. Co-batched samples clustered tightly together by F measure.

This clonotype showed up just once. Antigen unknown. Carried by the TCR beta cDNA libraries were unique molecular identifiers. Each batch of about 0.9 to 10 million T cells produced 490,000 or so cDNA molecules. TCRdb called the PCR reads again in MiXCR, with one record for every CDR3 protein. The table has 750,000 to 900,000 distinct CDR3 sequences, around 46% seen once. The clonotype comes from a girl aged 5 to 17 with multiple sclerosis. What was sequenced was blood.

The CDR3, as DNA: TGCAGCGTTGAAGAAGAGACAGGCTGGGGTGAAAAACTGTTTTTT. It encodes CSVEEETGWGEKLFF. V gene TRBV29-1 combines with J gene TRBJ1-4; TRBD1 might be the D (6 bases). Germline CDR1 and CDR2: SQVTM and ANQGSEA. The CDR3 spans 15 residues. V was clipped by 0 bases and J by 7 bases, with 15 bases between them. Combining the CDR3 with reference TRBV29-1 and TRBJ1-4 gives the whole variable domain SAVISQKPSRDICQRGTSLTIQCQVDSQVTMMFWYRQQPGQSLTLIATANQGSEATYESGFVIDKFPISRPNLTFSTLTVSNMSPEDSSIYLCSVEEETGWGEKLFFGSGTQLSVL.